This TCR beta chain was identified during a study of T cell responses to AZD1222 COVID-19 vaccine. Points from the study as a whole: Repertoire samples came only from after the peak T cell response. Spike-specific TCR breadth and depth grew following two AZD1222 doses.

V lost 4 bases to trimming and J lost 3 bases; unmatched junction nucleotides: 7. The CDR3 runs 15 residues. CDR1 is SGDLS and CDR2 is YYNGEE in the germline V gene. TCRdb's copy holds only in-frame clones and misses some; the assay was immunoSEQ multiplex PCR. The table includes about 140,000 clones, roughly 93% detected once. Second doses at about 4 or about 12 weeks were pooled. As to this clone: Its antigen is not identified.

This clonotype was obtained from an adult who received the AZD1222 COVID-19 vaccine. This rearrangement joins TRBV9 to TRBJ2-3; 8 nucleotides align to TRBD2. The starting material was peripheral blood, obtained 28 days after the second AZD1222 dose. The CDR3 sequence: CASSSIGGGTDTQYF. Written as DNA, the CDR3 is TGTGCCAGCAGCTCCATCGGGGGGGGTACAGATACGCAGTATTTT. Based on the CDR3 plus reference TRBV9 and TRBJ2-3, the full variable domain is DSGVTQTPKHLITATGQRVTLRCSPRSGDLSVYWYQQSLDQGLQFLIQYYNGEERAKGNILERFSAQQFPDLHSELNLSSLELGDSALYFCASSSIGGGTDTQYFGPGTRLTVL.